This T cell receptor (beta chain) was observed in a study of identical twins' blood T cells. Six healthy women, forming three identical twin pairs, donated samples. TCR cDNA libraries came from RNA via a modified published protocol. Both ends of each TCR cDNA library bore sample-specific barcodes. TCRdb re-called the 5' RACE reads through MiXCR, storing one row per CDR3 protein. This table holds hundreds of thousands of distinct CDR3 sequences, over 25% found once. The CDR3 consists of 13 residues. Germline values: CDR1 SGHDN, CDR2 FVKESK. The V end lost 7 bases, the J end lost 4 bases, and 13 bases lay between the germline ends.

The sample taken for sequencing was PBMCs. This sequence joins TRBV14 and TRBJ1-2; D possibly corresponds to TRBD1 (5 bases). This clonotype was sampled from a woman between 18 and 50 years old in good health. The CDR3: CASNQGGPYGYTF. In DNA, the CDR3 is TGTGCCAGCAACCAGGGAGGGCCCTATGGCTACACCTTC.